The 28 T cell receptor beta chains in this list originate from one sample, sequenced in a study of shared clonotypes between healthy human individuals (dated by TCRdb to about 2020). The receptor library was made with the immunoSEQ multiplex PCR assay. TCRdb carries this immuneACCESS record with in-frame sequences only. Its versions omit some clonotypes, under half of them owing to an unresolved V gene in the studies checked, with the rest unexplained. Present in this sample are around 700,000 clones, approximately 79% of which were seen just once. The top ten hold 1.7% of the sample. The material sequenced was memory CD4+ T cells sorted from blood. The sample's cell subset or site label, in plain terms: CD45RA-negative fraction. The receptor set was obtained from a woman aged 25 to 39 in good health.

The CDR3 DNA reads as TGTGCCAGCAGCTTAGTCTGGACAGGGGCCGGGGAGCTGTTTTTT. It encodes CASSLVWTGAGELFF. The chain is built from TRBV11-2 and TRBJ2-2, with 9 bases lining up with TRBD1. Germline trimming cut 1 base from V and 6 bases from J; bases unmatched to any gene: 3. The CDR3 is made up of 15 amino acids. Germline loops: CDR1 SGHAT, CDR2 FQNNGV. The full variable domain, in which reference TRBV11-2 and TRBJ2-2 provide the parts outside the CDR3, is EAGVAQSPRYKIIEKRQSVAFWCNPISGHATLYWYQQILGQGPKLLIQFQNNGVVDDSQLPKDRFSAERLKGVDSTLKIQPAKLEDSAVYLCASSLVWTGAGELFFGEGSRLTVL.

This clone occurred once. The chain couples TRBV30 to TRBJ2-1; either TRBD1 or TRBD2 may supply D (5 bases each). CDR3 length: 13 residues. In germline, CDR1 is GTSNPN, CDR2 SVGIG (reference sequence). The V and J ends lost 1 base and 6 bases respectively, with 10 bases between them. CDR3 DNA: TGTGCCTGGAGTGCGGGGCCAGTCAATGAGCAGTTCTTC. As protein: CAWSAGPVNEQFF.

The V gene is TRBV11-2, the J gene TRBJ2-1; 9 bases match TRBD2. CDR1 is SGHAT, CDR2 FQNNGV, per germline. V lost 0 bases, J lost 7 bases, and 4 bases stayed unmatched. The CDR3 spans 15 residues. The CDR3 reads CASSLESGRRNEQFF. CDR3 DNA sequence: TGTGCCAGCAGCTTAGAGAGCGGGAGGAGGAATGAGCAGTTCTTC.

The chain is built from TRBV10-1 and TRBJ1-4, with 8 bases fitting TRBD1. This CDR3 has 13 amino acids. Germline trimming cut 3 bases from V and 7 bases from J; bases unmatched to any gene: 1. Germline V gene lookup returns CDR1 WNHNN and CDR2 SYGVQD (reference sequence). Written as DNA, the CDR3 is TGCGCCAGCAGTGAAGACAGGGGTGAAAAACTGTTTTTT. Translating it yields CASSEDRGEKLFF.

This clone was found a few times. The likely explanation is a read error, given a far larger clone one base away. Other DNA sequences within the sample encode an identical CDR3. V is TRBV11-3 and J is TRBJ2-1, with unresolved D. The CDR3 sequence is 14 residues long. Per germline, CDR1 SGHNT and CDR2 YENEEA. V was clipped by 1 base and J by 3 bases, with 7 bases between them. The CDR3 nucleotides read TGTGCCAGCAGCTTAGCGGGCGGCTACAATGAGCAGTTCTTC. Translation gives CASSLAGGYNEQFF.

This clone was counted between two and nine times. The J gene is TRBJ2-5, the V gene TRBV4-1; 7 bases align to TRBD2. CDR3 length: 16 amino acids. Germline V CDR1 and CDR2: MGHRA, YSYEKL. The V gene end was trimmed by 1 base and the J gene end by 5 bases; junction bases not matched to a gene: 10. The CDR3 nucleotides are TGCGCCAGCAGCCAAGGTGGGAGGGCCGAGGGGGAGACCCAGTACTTC. This encodes CASSQGGRAEGETQYF.

The chain uses TRBV28 and TRBJ1-2, with unresolved D. The CDR3 consists of 14 residues. Germline V gives CDR1 MDHEN, CDR2 SYDVKM. V lost 6 bases, J lost 5 bases, and 16 bases lay in between. As DNA, the CDR3 is TGTGCCAGCAGGACGACCCGTACCCGATATGGCTACACCTTC. It translates to CASRTTRTRYGYTF.

CDR3 in amino acids: CAIPTRQGRHYGYTF. DNA of the CDR3: TGTGCCATCCCAACTAGACAGGGACGGCACTATGGCTACACCTTC. V gene TRBV28 combines with J gene TRBJ1-2, with 7 positions matching TRBD1. The CDR3 spans 15 residues. Trimming took 10 bases from V and 3 from J; bases not matched to a gene: 14. Germline lookup yields CDR1 MDHEN and CDR2 SYDVKM.

This chain connects TRBV6-1 to TRBJ1-5; no clear D gene. Germline V gene sequence: CDR1 MNHNS, CDR2 SASEGT. This CDR3 comprises 15 residues. V lost 2 bases to trimming and J lost 7 bases, with 15 bases between them. The CDR3 here is CASSETIRARQPQHF. DNA of the CDR3: TGTGCCAGCAGTGAAACAATCCGGGCGCGGCAGCCCCAGCATTTT.

V usage is TRBV7-9 and J usage is TRBJ2-1; possibly TRBD1 for D (7 bases). CDR1 and CDR2 (germline): SEHNR, FQNEAQ (reference sequence). With 4 bases removed from V and 1 base from J, the gap between germline ends came to 17 bases. The length of the CDR3 is 17 residues. CDR3 nucleotide sequence: TGTGCCAGCAGCTCCCCCGGAGGGGGCAGATCCTACAATGAGCAGTTCTTC. Translating gives CASSSPGGGRSYNEQFF.

The rearrangement uses TRBV10-3 and TRBJ2-1, with TRBD1 matching over 8 bases. Germline V gene sequence: CDR1 ENHRY, CDR2 SYGVKD. The CDR3 contains 14 residues. Trimming removed 6 bases from V and 5 bases from J; junction bases left unmatched: 6. In DNA, the CDR3 is TGTGCCATCAGGGGTCAGGGGGCCGACAATGAGCAGTTCTTC. Residues: CAIRGQGADNEQFF.

Comments on this clone: Other DNA sequences within the sample encode an identical CDR3. The V gene is TRBV5-1, the J gene TRBJ2-5; perhaps TRBD1 as D (5 bases). V was trimmed by 0 bases and J by 3 bases, leaving 9 bases between them. Germline V lookup: CDR1 SGHRS, CDR2 YFSETQ. The CDR3 runs 14 residues. The CDR3 region has the DNA TGCGCCAGCAGCTTGGGTGCAGGGAAAGAGACCCAGTACTTC. Protein sequence: CASSLGAGKETQYF.

With respect to this clone: Other DNA sequences within the sample encode an identical CDR3. This chain connects TRBV5-1 to TRBJ2-5; D unresolved. The V gene's germline CDR1 is SGHRS and CDR2 YFSETQ. The CDR3 is 13 amino acids. V was shortened by 0 bases and J by 1 base, with 4 bases between the two germline ends. This CDR3 is CASSLGAQETQYF. The CDR3 DNA reads TGCGCCAGCAGCTTGGGGGCCCAAGAGACCCAGTACTTC.

The count of this clone is one. The sample has other DNA sequences that encode this CDR3 too. The chain carries TRBV28 and TRBJ1-2; 7 positions agree with TRBD1. The CDR3 contains 13 residues. Germline CDR1 and CDR2: MDHEN and SYDVKM. Trimming took 3 bases from V and 4 from J; bases not matched to a gene: 2. The CDR3 DNA follows: TGTGCCAGCAGTTTGCAGGGGGGCTATGGCTACACCTTC. It translates to CASSLQGGYGYTF.

Concerning this clone: The missing conserved phenylalanine or tryptophan at the end of this CDR3 makes a read error likely. Because the CDR3's place on the DNA is in doubt, the DNA is left out and the CDR3 is given as listed by TCRdb. The chain combines TRBV20-1 with TRBJ1-1. The CDR3 is 11 residues long, ends included. Germline CDR1 is DFQATT and CDR2 is SNEGSKA (reference sequence). CDR3 residues: CSARDRLTGVL.

This chain connects TRBV5-8 to TRBJ1-1; D is uncertain. Germline CDR1 and CDR2: SGHTS and YDEGEE. This CDR3 contains 14 residues. Trimming removed 4 bases from V and 1 base from J, with 11 bases in between. The CDR3 bases are TGTGCCAGCAGCCCCTGGGAGCCGAACACTGAAGCTTTCTTT. It encodes CASSPWEPNTEAFF. The complete variable domain, with remaining parts taken from reference TRBV5-8 and TRBJ1-1, reads EAGVTQSPTHLIKTRGQQATLRCSPISGHTSVYWYQQALGLGLQFLLWYDEGEERNRGNFPPRFSGRQFPNYSSELNVNALELEDSALYLCASSPWEPNTEAFFGQGTRLTVV.

This clone has just a few counts. CDR3 nucleotides: TGTGCCAGCAGCTTAGACGTCACAGGGGGACCGCAGTATTTT. It codes for CASSLDVTGGPQYF. The chain couples TRBV11-3 to TRBJ2-3; 8 nucleotides line up with TRBD1. The germline CDR1 and CDR2 sequences are SGHNT and YENEEA. The V segment lost 0 bases and the J segment 10 bases; nucleotides outside the gene matches: 6. The CDR3 loop spans 14 amino acids.

For the CDR3, the DNA is TGTGCCAGTAGTACCTCAGGGGGAAAGCTGTCTTTCTTT. Encoded protein: CASSTSGGKLSFF. The J gene is TRBJ1-1, the V gene TRBV19; 7 bases agree with TRBD1. Germline-derived CDR1 and CDR2 are LNHDA and SQIVND (reference sequence). V was pared by 4 bases and J by 12 bases, with 11 bases of the junction left unmatched. The CDR3 length is 13 residues.

This rearrangement joins TRBV28 to TRBJ2-7; D ambiguous. The germline V and J ends were trimmed by 9 bases and 3 bases, with 9 bases remaining between them. The CDR3 has 11 residues. CDR1 and CDR2 (germline): MDHEN, SYDVKM. The CDR3, as DNA: TGTGCCAGTATGGAAAACTACGAGCAGTACTTC. Its translation: CASMENYEQYF.

This clone was detected a few times. Other DNA sequences within the sample encode an identical CDR3. V and J are TRBV18 and TRBJ1-5; D unclear. V gave up 3 bases and J gave up 1 base, with 4 bases separating them. This CDR3 has 13 residues. CDR1 KGHSH and CDR2 LQKENI come from the germline V gene. The CDR3 coding sequence is TGTGCCAGCTCACCGGGCAGCAATCAGCCCCAGCATTTT. Translating gives CASSPGSNQPQHF.

This clone was counted a few times. This CDR3 is also generated by other DNA sequences in the sample. DNA of the CDR3: TGTGCCAGCAGCCTTAACACTGAAGCTTTCTTT. This gives the protein CASSLNTEAFF. V and J are TRBV7-9 and TRBJ1-1, with D unresolved. CDR1 SEHNR and CDR2 FQNEAQ come from the germline V gene (reference sequence). This CDR3 spans 11 amino acids. V was cut by 5 bases and J by 2 bases, with 3 bases left in between. Based on the CDR3 plus reference TRBV7-9 and TRBJ1-1, the full variable domain is DTGVSQNPRHKITKRGQNVTFRCDPISEHNRLYWYRQTLGQGPEFLTYFQNEAQLEKSRLLSDRFSAERPKGSFSTLEIQRTEQGDSAMYLCASSLNTEAFFGQGTRLTVV.

The chain joins TRBV7-9 to TRBJ2-7; 7 nucleotides align to TRBD2. The CDR3 loop spans 14 amino acids. Trimming took 3 bases from V and 2 from J; bases not matched to a gene: 4. Germline V gives CDR1 SEHNR, CDR2 FQNEAQ (reference sequence). This CDR3 is CASSLAGEAYEQYF. DNA of the CDR3: TGTGCCAGCAGCTTGGCGGGAGAAGCCTACGAGCAGTACTTC.

The chain uses TRBV19 and TRBJ2-3; D is unresolved. There are 13 residues in the CDR3. V lost 6 bases to trimming and J lost 4 bases, with 11 bases between them. Germline CDR1 and CDR2: LNHDA and SQIVND (reference sequence). The CDR3 DNA sequence: TGTGCCAGTAGACCTACGCATTCAGATACGCAGTATTTT. This codes for CASRPTHSDTQYF.

This clone was observed many times. This chain links TRBV5-6 with TRBJ2-7, with D maybe TRBD1 (6 bases). This CDR3 is built from 15 residues. Deletions cut 4 bases from V and 3 bases from J, with 17 bases between. CDR1 and CDR2 from the germline V gene are SGHDT and YYEEEE. The CDR3 here is CASSIMGHGDYEQYF. The CDR3 nucleotides are TGTGCCAGCAGCATTATGGGACACGGAGACTACGAGCAGTACTTC.

Only a few counts were recorded for this clone. This sequence joins TRBV30 and TRBJ1-6, with D uncertain. Between the trimmed V and J ends, which lost 2 bases and 0 bases, there was a span of 14 bases. Germline V gene data show CDR1 as GTSNPN and CDR2 as SVGIG (reference sequence). The CDR3 covers 17 residues. The CDR3 sequence is CAWSTRAVSSYNSPLHF. The DNA for the CDR3 is TGTGCCTGGAGTACGAGGGCAGTGAGCTCCTATAATTCACCCCTCCACTTT.

The chain couples TRBV6-1 to TRBJ2-5, with D unclear. The ends were cut back, 2 bases at V and 4 bases at J, with 8 bases in the middle. The CDR3 loop spans 13 amino acids. The germline gives CDR1 MNHNS, CDR2 SASEGT. CDR3 loop: CASSESYLETQYF. DNA of the CDR3: TGTGCCAGCAGTGAAAGCTATTTAGAGACCCAGTACTTC.

The V gene is TRBV11-2, the J gene TRBJ2-2; D is undetermined. The CDR3 is 12 amino acids. Germline loops: CDR1 SGHAT, CDR2 FQNNGV. Deletions cut 2 bases from V and 6 bases from J, with 4 bases between. The DNA for the CDR3 is TGTGCCAGCAGCTTATCAGCCGGGGAGCTGTTTTTT. Amino acids: CASSLSAGELFF.

This clone appeared a single time. This chain connects TRBV19 to TRBJ2-3, with 8 positions matching TRBD2. The germline CDR1 and CDR2 sequences are LNHDA and SQIVND (reference sequence). The CDR3 length is 16 residues. J gave up 4 bases and V 1 base, and 7 bases lay outside the gene matches. The DNA of the CDR3 is TGTGCCAGTAGTATAGGTTCAGCGGGAGTCGCAGATACGCAGTATTTT. As protein: CASSIGSAGVADTQYF.